The 11 T cell receptor beta chains in this list originate from one sample, sequenced in a study of blood T cell repertoires in COVID-19. The assay was immunoSEQ multiplex PCR, and TCRdb's table has in-frame clones only and misses some. This table has around 160,000 clones, 90% to 95% appearing once. Sequenced input: peripheral blood. The receptors shown here come from a woman aged 55-69 years with COVID-19, enrolled during active disease.

This rearrangement joins TRBV29-1 to TRBJ2-7, with TRBD2 as a possible D gene (5 bases). Germline CDR1 reads SQVTM; CDR2 reads ANQGSEA. The V and J ends lost 3 bases and 12 bases respectively, with 15 bases between them. CDR3 length equals 11 residues. The CDR3 bases are TGCAGCGTTGAGGAGGCGTTTTTGCGGTACTTC. Protein product: CSVEEAFLRYF.

The CDR3 DNA reads as TGCGCCAGCAGCTTGTCGGTGGGACAGGGGTCCACCGGGGAGCTGTTTTTT. As protein: CASSLSVGQGSTGELFF. This sequence joins TRBV5-1 and TRBJ2-2, with TRBD1 identical over 10 bases. The V gene's germline CDR1 is SGHRS and CDR2 YFSETQ. Trimming cost V 1 base and J 4 bases; bases outside gene matches: 7. The CDR3 sequence is 17 residues long.

This chain connects TRBV25-1 to TRBJ2-4; maybe TRBD1 (5 bases). Germline V gene data show CDR1 as MGHDK and CDR2 as SYGVNS. V gave up 4 bases and J gave up 6 bases, with 13 bases separating them. This CDR3 is built from 14 residues. This chain's CDR3 is CASSVQGGGNIQYF. In DNA, the CDR3 is TGTGCCAGCAGTGTCCAGGGCGGTGGAAACATTCAGTACTTC.

The chain is built from TRBV29-1 and TRBJ2-7; TRBD1 is a possible D gene (6 bases). Germline V lookup: CDR1 SQVTM, CDR2 ANQGSEA. This CDR3 has 12 residues. Between the trimmed V and J ends, which lost 7 bases and 5 bases, there was a span of 15 bases. CDR3 in amino acids: CSGRLQGNEQYF. CDR3 DNA: TGCAGCGGAAGACTACAGGGAAACGAGCAGTACTTC.

V is TRBV27 and J is TRBJ1-2; D is unresolved. V gave up 5 bases and J gave up 5 bases, with 18 bases separating them. The CDR3 has 15 amino acids. Germline V gene data show CDR1 as MNHEY and CDR2 as SMNVEV (reference sequence). In DNA, the CDR3 is TGTGCCAGCAGTCCTTCCAGGCCCGGCGGGTATGGCTACACCTTC. Protein: CASSPSRPGGYGYTF.

The chain couples TRBV6-5 to TRBJ1-1, with D possibly TRBD1 on 6 matching bases. The CDR3 length is 14 residues. Germline CDR1 MNHEY, CDR2 SVGAGI. The V and J ends lost 7 bases and 1 base respectively, with 13 bases between them. The CDR3 is CASTPDRPNTEAFF. The CDR3, as DNA: TGTGCCAGCACCCCGGACAGACCGAACACTGAAGCTTTCTTT.

This sequence joins TRBV6-2 or TRBV6-3 and TRBJ2-1; TRBD2 agrees at 10 bases. V trimming: 4 bases; J trimming: 7 bases; junction bases outside the gene matches: 7. The CDR3 is 15 residues long. CDR1 is MNHEY, CDR2 SVGEGT, per germline. The CDR3 protein is CASSFASGGLNEQFF. Here the CDR3 DNA reads TGTGCCAGCAGTTTTGCTAGCGGGGGCCTAAATGAGCAGTTCTTC.

The chain is built from TRBV7-3 and TRBJ1-2, with 8 bases aligning to TRBD1. The ends lost 5 bases at V and 8 bases at J; junction bases unmatched: 10. This CDR3 spans 14 amino acids. Germline V gene data show CDR1 as SGHTA and CDR2 as FQGTGA. CDR3 sequence (DNA): TGTGCCAGCAGCCAGACGGACAGGGAGAGCGGCTACACCTTC. Protein product: CASSQTDRESGYTF.

CDR3 in DNA: TGTGCCTGGACCACCGGGCGGGACAATGAGCAGTTCTTC. It specifies CAWTTGRDNEQFF. This chain uses TRBV30 with TRBJ2-1; a weak D match, TRBD2 (5 bases). Germline V gives CDR1 GTSNPN, CDR2 SVGIG (reference sequence). Trimming shortened V by 4 bases and J by 5 bases, and 12 bases separated the two germline ends. This CDR3 region has 13 residues.

This rearrangement joins TRBV18 to TRBJ1-1; D is possibly TRBD1 (5 bases). The V end lost 3 bases, the J end lost 0 bases, and 8 bases lay between the germline ends. This CDR3 has 14 residues. Germline loops: CDR1 KGHSH, CDR2 LQKENI. CDR3 nucleotide sequence: TGTGCCAGCTCACCGGCGACAGTGAACACTGAAGCTTTCTTT. It is translated as CASSPATVNTEAFF.

This chain uses TRBV6-5 with TRBJ2-3; 7 bases line up with TRBD1. The ends lost 7 bases at V and 4 bases at J; junction bases unmatched: 11. Looked up from germline, CDR1 is MNHEY and CDR2 is SVGAGI. The CDR3 covers 15 residues. The CDR3 region is CASKGRDSYPDTQYF. The CDR3 coding sequence is TGTGCCAGCAAGGGCAGGGACAGCTATCCAGATACGCAGTATTTT.